Presented here are 22 T cell receptor beta chains from one specimen sequenced in a study of blood T cells in healthy people across ages. A second PCR, run for about 7 to 11 cycles, used a sample-barcoded 5' primer plus a J-beta primer mix. MiXCR, run by TCRdb on the 5' RACE reads, gives a single entry per CDR3 protein. Of hundreds of thousands of distinct CDR3 sequences in the sample, around 62% were seen once. Input material: blood. The receptors stem from a man aged 25 to 45 in good health.

This clonotype came up a few times. The genes are TRBV4-2 and TRBJ2-3; 9 positions agree with TRBD2. Germline loops: CDR1 LGHNA, CDR2 YNFKEQ. Germline trimming cut 0 bases from V and 5 bases from J; bases unmatched to any gene: 3. The CDR3 length is 15 residues. CDR3: CASSQDGTSRDTQYF. CDR3 bases: TGTGCCAGCAGCCAAGACGGGACTAGCCGAGATACGCAGTATTTT.

This chain connects TRBV6-2 or TRBV6-3 to TRBJ2-1, with TRBD2 matching 7 bases. Unmatched junction bases numbered 15, after V lost 6 bases and J lost 1 base. This CDR3 spans 18 amino acids. Germline V CDR1 and CDR2: MNHEY, SVGEGT. In nucleotides, the CDR3 is TGTGCCAGCAGCCGAACTAGCGCCAAAAAACTATCCTACAATGAGCAGTTCTTC. Protein product: CASSRTSAKKLSYNEQFF.

This rearrangement joins TRBV4-3 to TRBJ1-4; 9 bases agree with TRBD1. The ends lost 2 bases at V and 4 bases at J; junction bases unmatched: 5. The CDR3 consists of 16 residues. Germline-derived CDR1 and CDR2 are LGHNA and YSLEER. The DNA for the CDR3 is TGCGCCAGCAGCCAACCATGGACAGGGGATAATGAAAAACTGTTTTTT. Its translation is CASSQPWTGDNEKLFF.

Ten or more counts support this clonotype. V gene TRBV29-1 combines with J gene TRBJ2-3, with D possibly matching TRBD2 (6 bases). Germline values: CDR1 SQVTM, CDR2 ANQGSEA. The CDR3 contains 14 residues. Trimming cost V 1 base and J 13 bases, with 21 bases left between them. The CDR3 region has the DNA TGCAGCGTTGAAGTTTACGGGATGGGAGGCGACAAGTATTTT. Protein: CSVEVYGMGGDKYF.

This chain uses TRBV29-1 with TRBJ2-7; no clear D gene. This CDR3 has 15 residues. Germline V gene data show CDR1 as SQVTM and CDR2 as ANQGSEA. V lost 2 bases and J 0 bases, leaving 14 bases between the germline ends. The CDR3 protein is CSVELQTESSYEQYF. The CDR3 DNA sequence: TGCAGCGTTGAATTGCAGACGGAGAGCTCCTACGAGCAGTACTTC.

The chain recombines TRBV6-5 with TRBJ1-4; 7 positions agree with TRBD1. The CDR3 extends over 15 amino acids. In germline, CDR1 is MNHEY, CDR2 SVGAGI. The junction had 6 bases not matched to a gene; V was cut back by 5 bases and J by 3 bases. CDR3 bases: TGTGCCAGCAGTCGAGGGACAGCAGCTAATGAAAAACTGTTTTTT. As protein: CASSRGTAANEKLFF.

The V call is TRBV7-8, the J call TRBJ1-1; 9 nucleotides match TRBD1. CDR1 and CDR2 from the germline V gene are SGHVS and FQNEAQ. The CDR3 runs 15 residues. The ends lost 3 bases at V and 4 bases at J; junction bases unmatched: 6. The CDR3 coding sequence is TGTGCCAGCAGCTTGGGGACAGGGAAGACCACTGAAGCTTTCTTT. Translated: CASSLGTGKTTEAFF.

This sequence joins TRBV20-1 and TRBJ2-1; D is perhaps TRBD2 (5 bases). This CDR3 comprises 12 residues. In germline, CDR1 is DFQATT, CDR2 SNEGSKA (reference sequence). The V end was cut by 1 base, the J end by 5 bases, with 6 bases between. The CDR3 loop is CSARGRDNEQFF. In DNA, the CDR3 is TGCAGTGCTAGAGGGCGGGACAATGAGCAGTTCTTC.

This clonotype came up a few times. V and J are TRBV18 and TRBJ2-5; no clear D. This CDR3 is built from 13 residues. Germline lookup yields CDR1 KGHSH and CDR2 LQKENI. The germline V and J ends were trimmed by 3 bases and 2 bases, with 7 bases remaining between them. CDR3 in DNA: TGTGCCAGCTCACCGAGTAAACAAGAGACCCAGTACTTC. It specifies CASSPSKQETQYF.

The chain carries TRBV29-1 and TRBJ1-5; 8 nucleotides agree with TRBD1. V lost 4 bases, J lost 6 bases, and 8 bases stayed unmatched. The germline CDR1 and CDR2 sequences are SQVTM and ANQGSEA. The CDR3 sequence is 14 residues long. Here the CDR3 reads CSVAFDRGVQPQHF. The CDR3 DNA reads TGCAGCGTTGCATTTGACAGGGGAGTTCAGCCCCAGCATTTT.

This chain uses TRBV3-1 with TRBJ2-1; 9 bases are shared with TRBD2. The CDR3 contains 14 residues. Trimming removed 5 bases from V and 7 bases from J; junction bases left unmatched: 6. CDR1 and CDR2 (germline): LGHDT, YNNKEL (reference sequence). The CDR3 protein is CASSEGTSSNEQFF. The CDR3 nucleotides are TGTGCCAGCAGCGAAGGGACTAGCTCGAATGAGCAGTTCTTC.

The rearrangement uses TRBV7-2 and TRBJ2-5, with TRBD2 matching 7 bases. The CDR3 sequence is 14 residues long. V trimming: 5 bases; J trimming: 4 bases; junction bases outside the gene matches: 7. Germline CDR1 is SGHTA and CDR2 is FQGNSA. CDR3 in DNA: TGTGCCAGCAGCCCCCCGGGAGGCCGAGAGACCCAGTACTTC. Translation gives CASSPPGGRETQYF.

The chain has TRBV6-2 or TRBV6-3 and TRBJ2-1, with 7 positions matching TRBD1. The CDR3 has 15 amino acids. The J segment lost 5 bases and the V segment lost 2 bases, leaving 6 bases of the junction unmatched. Germline V gives CDR1 MNHEY, CDR2 SVGEGT. CDR3 in DNA: TGTGCCAGCAGTTACCCAGGGGACAGAGACAATGAGCAGTTCTTC. It encodes CASSYPGDRDNEQFF.

The chain has TRBV29-1 and TRBJ2-5; D remains ambiguous. The ends were cut back, 6 bases at V and 4 bases at J, with 12 bases in the middle. Per the germline V gene, CDR1 is SQVTM and CDR2 is ANQGSEA. The CDR3 totals 12 residues. CDR3: CSVGPGRETQYF. Written as DNA, the CDR3 is TGCAGCGTGGGCCCCGGGCGAGAGACCCAGTACTTC.

The chain recombines TRBV7-2 with TRBJ1-6, with 7 positions matching TRBD1. The CDR3 has 16 amino acids. Trimming removed 1 base from V and 8 bases from J; junction bases left unmatched: 8. Looked up from germline, CDR1 is SGHTA and CDR2 is FQGNSA. The chain's CDR3 is CASSLVTGVGDSPLHF. The CDR3 DNA is TGTGCCAGCAGCTTAGTTACAGGGGTTGGAGATTCACCCCTCCACTTT. The full variable domain, with the rest looked up from reference TRBV7-2 and TRBJ1-6, is GAGVSQSPSNKVTEKGKDVELRCDPISGHTALYWYRQSLGQGLEFLIYFQGNSAPDKSGLPSDRFSAERTGGSVSTLTIQRTQQEDSAVYLCASSLVTGVGDSPLHFGNGTRLTVT.

Points on this clonotype: This may stem from a read error, because a much larger clone lies one nucleotide away. The chain combines TRBV7-2 with TRBJ2-1; D is unclear. The assigned J gene may be wrong: the sequence end matches TRBJ2-7 better. CDR3 length: 13 amino acids. Germline CDR1 reads SGHTA; CDR2 reads FQGNSA. Written as DNA, the CDR3 is TGTGCCACCCAACCTTATCAGTACAATGAGCAGTACTTC. It translates to CATQPYQYNEQYF.

The J gene is TRBJ1-2, the V gene TRBV5-1; no definite D call. The germline V and J ends were trimmed by 3 bases and 6 bases, with 9 bases remaining between them. Germline values: CDR1 SGHRS, CDR2 YFSETQ. This CDR3 is 12 amino acids long. The chain's CDR3 is CASSYLGHGYTF. In nucleotides, the CDR3 is TGCGCCAGCAGCTACCTGGGCCATGGCTACACCTTC.

This sequence joins TRBV12-3 or TRBV12-4 and TRBJ2-5; 7 nucleotides agree with TRBD1. The CDR3 spans 14 residues. V lost 3 bases, J lost 9 bases, and 10 bases stayed unmatched. Written as DNA, the CDR3 is TGTGCCAGCAGTTTTTCCACAGGGGAACGGGCCCAGTACTTC. Its protein product is CASSFSTGERAQYF.

This chain uses TRBV25-1 with TRBJ2-1, with D tentatively TRBD1 or TRBD2 (5 bases each). V gave up 3 bases and J gave up 0 bases, with 12 bases separating them. CDR1 is MGHDK and CDR2 is SYGVNS in the germline V gene. This CDR3 comprises 16 residues. In nucleotides, the CDR3 is TGTGCCAGCAGTGATAGGGACGTTAGCTCCTACAATGAGCAGTTCTTC. Amino acid sequence: CASSDRDVSSYNEQFF.

This clonotype was picked up a small number of times. The J gene is TRBJ2-7, the V gene TRBV7-2, with D perhaps assigned TRBD1 or TRBD2 (6 bases each). The V gene lost 5 bases and the J gene lost 1 base, with 18 bases spanning the gap. Germline loops: CDR1 SGHTA, CDR2 FQGNSA. The CDR3 totals 16 residues. The CDR3 sequence is CASSPRGGTPSYEQYF. As DNA, the CDR3 is TGTGCCAGCAGCCCCAGAGGCGGGACACCTTCCTACGAGCAGTACTTC.

This chain connects TRBV7-2 to TRBJ1-1, with 7 bases identical to TRBD1. The germline CDR1 and CDR2 sequences are SGHTA and FQGNSA. CDR3 size: 18 residues. J gave up 1 base and V 5 bases, and 16 bases lay outside the gene matches. The CDR3 is CASSAEWRTGTGNTEAFF. As DNA, the CDR3 is TGTGCCAGCAGCGCGGAGTGGCGGACAGGTACCGGGAACACTGAAGCTTTCTTT.

This clonotype has only a few counts. The chain employs TRBV7-2 and TRBJ1-1; D is possibly TRBD1 (5 bases). CDR3 length equals 15 residues. CDR1 is SGHTA and CDR2 is FQGNSA in the germline V gene. Between the trimmed V and J ends, which lost 5 bases and 1 base, there was a span of 14 bases. The CDR3 here is CASSPWAGTNTEAFF. CDR3 in DNA: TGTGCCAGCAGCCCCTGGGCAGGGACGAACACTGAAGCTTTCTTT.